This entry describes one T cell receptor beta chain. Its antigen is still unknown. Time point given: week 23, last vaccination. Vaccine doses each comprised 300 ug of mutant IDH1 20-mer peptide, with topical imiquimod. Libraries were prepared by immunoSEQ multiplex PCR; TCRdb keeps only in-frame clonotypes and omits some of them. The sample has about 86,000 clones; roughly 85% are singletons. Germline CDR1 reads MNHEY; CDR2 reads SMNVEV (reference sequence). V gave up 3 bases and J gave up 3 bases, with 9 bases separating them. This CDR3 has 14 residues. This entry belongs to a study of a mutant IDH1 vaccine in newly diagnosed glioma.

The receptor was derived from a man under 40 with glioma. Some clones in this sample may be carry-over from other donors' samples. The V and J genes are TRBV27 and TRBJ2-1; D remains unclear. The starting material was PBMCs, obtained from a glioma patient whose treatment included an IDH1 peptide vaccine. As DNA, the CDR3 is TGTGCCAGCAGTTTCACGGCTCTCTACAATGAGCAGTTCTTC. Translating it yields CASSFTALYNEQFF.